This T cell receptor beta chain was identified in a study of T cells after yellow fever vaccination (dated by TCRdb to between 2017 and 2020). General notes on the study: Libraries from fractions with low cell numbers were prepared with the SMART-Seq v4 Ultra Low Input RNA kit. To track T-cell clones before and after primary and booster YFV17D yellow fever vaccination, bulk TCR alpha and beta repertoires were sequenced longitudinally. Two healthy male donors, one aged 18 to 30 and one aged 30 to 40 years, were included in the cohort. Blood samples were taken at several timepoints before and after primary and secondary immunization, and bulk PBMC replicates and cell subsets were isolated.

TCR cDNA was made using 5'RACE template switching, a step that added a universal primer site and unique molecular identifiers. Priming of cDNA synthesis was performed from both the TCR alpha and TCR beta constant segments. Library amplification used two PCR steps, and the second PCR step added sample barcodes and sequencing adapters. Sequencing of the libraries was done on either Illumina HiSeq 2500 (2x100 bp) or NovaSeq (2x150 bp). On the authors' methods: MIGEC handled demultiplexing of reads and collapsing into UMI consensus sequences, while MiXCR performed V(D)J alignment. Vaccine-responding clonotypes were identified with edgeR using replicate PBMC samples, with FDR below 0.01 and a log2 fold change above 5 up to day 15 being required. Each bulk clonotype received a CD4 or CD8 identity based on whether the sequenced CD4 or CD8 repertoire contained that clonotype at higher abundance. TCRdb handled the public reads itself, with Q25 trimming in fastp and clone calling in MiXCR, and kept productive beta chains. Under each unique CDR3 protein, matching rows form one entry showing the most common genes and DNA. TCRdb's processing, not the authors', yielded these V and J calls. This sample has tens of thousands of distinct CDR3 sequences in its table, and just under 8% of those were observed once. The ten largest account for roughly 41% of the sample.

Per the publication, the treatment or condition label means: live attenuated yellow fever vaccine strain. A standard Ficoll-Paque protocol was used to isolate PBMCs from peripheral blood. Dynabeads CD4 and CD8 positive selection kits were used to isolate the CD4 and CD8 T-cell fractions. TriZol was used to extract RNA from bulk PBMCs, CD4 and CD8 fractions, and dextramer-positive and dextramer-negative fractions. From the cysteine up to the phenylalanine, the CDR3 has a length of 12 residues. This entry keeps only the CDR3 DNA: 36 bases, framed from base 1. Trimming removed 2 bases from V and 6 bases from J, leaving 8 bases between the germline ends. In the germline V gene, CDR1 corresponds to MNHEY and CDR2 to SVGAGI. Points the paper makes about the study in general: The secondary T-cell response was found to be weaker but faster than the primary response, with a peak reached on day 5 rather than on day 15. The study included only two donors, which limits how far the findings can be generalized. Because abundant contaminating clonotypes from the bulk population could be contained in FACS-sorted repertoires, computational filtering was required. A small share of clonotypes occurred in both CD4 and CD8 compartments, likely arising from convergent recombination. After the booster, most of the clones that had expanded following primary vaccination were detected again (almost 98% of CD4 and around nine tenths of CD8), which suggests that memory was broadly maintained.

This clonotype was seen at least ten times. The antigen it binds to is not known. No much larger clonotype is one base removed from it; base qualities were not supplied. The sequences come from CD8+ T cells sorted from PBMCs, collected on the day of the yellow fever booster vaccination. The chain uses TRBV6-5 and TRBJ2-7; the D element might be TRBD1 or TRBD2, as each aligns at 5 bases. The receptor was isolated from a man aged 30 to 45 who received the YFV17D yellow fever vaccine. CDR3 reads: CASSYSGGEQYF. The bases read TGTGCCAGCAGTTACAGTGGGGGCGAGCAGTACTTC.